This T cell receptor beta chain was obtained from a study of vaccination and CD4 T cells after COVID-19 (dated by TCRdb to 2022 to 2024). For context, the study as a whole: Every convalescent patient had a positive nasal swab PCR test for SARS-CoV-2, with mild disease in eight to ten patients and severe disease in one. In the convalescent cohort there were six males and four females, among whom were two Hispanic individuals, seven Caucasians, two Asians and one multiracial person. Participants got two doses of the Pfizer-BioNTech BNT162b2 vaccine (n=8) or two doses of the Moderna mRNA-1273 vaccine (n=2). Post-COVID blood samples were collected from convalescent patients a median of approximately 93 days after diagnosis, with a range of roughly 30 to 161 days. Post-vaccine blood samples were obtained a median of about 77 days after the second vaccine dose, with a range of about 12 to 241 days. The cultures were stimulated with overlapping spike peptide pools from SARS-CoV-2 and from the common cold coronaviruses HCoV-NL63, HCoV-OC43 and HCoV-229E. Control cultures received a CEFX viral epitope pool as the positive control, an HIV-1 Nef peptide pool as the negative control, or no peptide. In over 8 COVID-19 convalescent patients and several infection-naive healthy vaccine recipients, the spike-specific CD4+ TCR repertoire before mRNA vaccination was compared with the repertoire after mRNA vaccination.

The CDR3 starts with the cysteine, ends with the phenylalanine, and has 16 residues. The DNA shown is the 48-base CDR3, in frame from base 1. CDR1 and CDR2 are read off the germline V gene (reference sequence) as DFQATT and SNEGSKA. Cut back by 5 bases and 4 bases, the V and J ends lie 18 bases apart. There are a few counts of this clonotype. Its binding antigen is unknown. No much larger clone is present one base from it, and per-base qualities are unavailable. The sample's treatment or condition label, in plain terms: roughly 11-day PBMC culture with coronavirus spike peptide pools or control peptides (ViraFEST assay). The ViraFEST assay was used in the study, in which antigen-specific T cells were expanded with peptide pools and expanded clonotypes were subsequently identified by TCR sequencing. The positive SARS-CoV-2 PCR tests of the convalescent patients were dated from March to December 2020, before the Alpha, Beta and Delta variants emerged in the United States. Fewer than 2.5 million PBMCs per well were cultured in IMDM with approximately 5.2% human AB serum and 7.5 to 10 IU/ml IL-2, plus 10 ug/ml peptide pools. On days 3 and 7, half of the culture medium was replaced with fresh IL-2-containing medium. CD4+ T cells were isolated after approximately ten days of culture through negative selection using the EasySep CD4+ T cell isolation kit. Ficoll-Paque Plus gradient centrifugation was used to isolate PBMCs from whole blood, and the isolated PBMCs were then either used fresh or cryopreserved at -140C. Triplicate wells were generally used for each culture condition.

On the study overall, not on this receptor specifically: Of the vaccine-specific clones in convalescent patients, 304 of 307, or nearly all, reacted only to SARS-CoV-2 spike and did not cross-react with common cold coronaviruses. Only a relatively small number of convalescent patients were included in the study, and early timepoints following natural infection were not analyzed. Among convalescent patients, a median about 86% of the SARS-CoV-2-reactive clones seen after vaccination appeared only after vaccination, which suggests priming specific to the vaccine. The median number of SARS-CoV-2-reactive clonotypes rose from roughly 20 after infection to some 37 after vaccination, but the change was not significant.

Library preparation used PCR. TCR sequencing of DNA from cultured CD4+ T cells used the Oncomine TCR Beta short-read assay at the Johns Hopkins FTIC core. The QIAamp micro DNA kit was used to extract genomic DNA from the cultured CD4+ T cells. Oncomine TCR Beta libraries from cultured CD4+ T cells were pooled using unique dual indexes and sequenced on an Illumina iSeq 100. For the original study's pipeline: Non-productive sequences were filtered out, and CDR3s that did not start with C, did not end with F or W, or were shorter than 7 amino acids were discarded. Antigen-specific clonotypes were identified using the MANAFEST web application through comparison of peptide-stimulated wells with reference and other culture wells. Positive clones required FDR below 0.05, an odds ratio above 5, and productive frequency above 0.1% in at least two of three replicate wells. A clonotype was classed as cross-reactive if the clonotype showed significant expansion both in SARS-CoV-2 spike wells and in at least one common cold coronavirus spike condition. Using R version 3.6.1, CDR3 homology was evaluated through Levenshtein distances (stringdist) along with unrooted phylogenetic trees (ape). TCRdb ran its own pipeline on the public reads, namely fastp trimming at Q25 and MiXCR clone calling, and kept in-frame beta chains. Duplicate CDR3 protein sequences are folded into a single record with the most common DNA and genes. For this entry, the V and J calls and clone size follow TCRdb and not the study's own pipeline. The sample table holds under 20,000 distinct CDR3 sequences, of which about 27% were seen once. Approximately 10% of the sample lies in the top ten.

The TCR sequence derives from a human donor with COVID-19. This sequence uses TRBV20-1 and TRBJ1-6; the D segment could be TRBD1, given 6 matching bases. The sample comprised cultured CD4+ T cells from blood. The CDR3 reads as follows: CSAPTRQDTYNSPLHF. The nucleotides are TGCAGTGCTCCCACCCGACAGGATACTTATAATTCACCCCTCCACTTT.